The 19 T cell receptor beta chains listed next were all sequenced from one sample in a study of vaccination effects on CD4 cells after COVID-19. No antigen has been assigned to these receptors. With the ViraFEST assay, the study expanded antigen-specific CD4+ T cells using viral peptide pools, then sequenced them. Following a roughly 9-day culture, CD4+ T cells were purified. Vaccinated participants had no history of SARS-CoV-2 infection and tested negative for nucleocapsid antibodies. The repertoire was sequenced with immunoSEQ multiplex PCR; TCRdb's copy has only in-frame clones and lacks some. The data show about 23,000 clones, 55% to 80% seen once. Specimen: CD4+ T cells from PBMCs cultured with SARS-CoV-2 spike peptides, collected before COVID-19 vaccination. Receptors originate from a human donor who received a COVID-19 vaccine.

V gene TRBV2 combines with J gene TRBJ1-1; a weak D match, TRBD1 (6 bases). Germline-derived CDR1 and CDR2 are SNHLY and FYNNEI. Trimming shortened V by 6 bases and J by 6 bases, and 14 bases separated the two germline ends. The CDR3 has 13 residues. CDR3 region: CASSPQTGAEAFF. CDR3 nucleotides: TGTGCCAGCAGCCCCCAGACAGGCGCTGAAGCTTTCTTT. The entire variable domain, with the rest obtained from reference TRBV2 and TRBJ1-1, is as follows: EPEVTQTPSHQVTQMGQEVILRCVPISNHLYFYWYRQILGQKVEFLVSFYNNEISEKSEIFDDQFSVERPDGSNFTLKIRSTKLEDSAMYFCASSPQTGAEAFFGQGTRLTVV.

The chain couples TRBV5-6 to TRBJ1-1; D not certain. V was cut by 1 base and J by 5 bases, with 6 bases left in between. Germline V CDR1 and CDR2: SGHDT, YYEEEE. The CDR3 length is 12 residues. CDR3 in amino acids: CASSLLGTEAFF. The DNA for the CDR3 is TGTGCCAGCAGCTTGTTGGGGACTGAAGCTTTCTTT.

This rearrangement joins TRBV5-4 to TRBJ1-2, with a possible D match to TRBD1 (5 bases). Trimming removed 4 bases from V and 8 bases from J, with 24 bases in between. The CDR3 is made up of 16 amino acids. The germline V gene has CDR1 SGHNT and CDR2 YYREEE (reference sequence). In nucleotides, the CDR3 is TGTGCCAGCAGCCCCCCAGGGTCGCCCGCTATGCGGGGCTACACCTTC. Translated, it gives CASSPPGSPAMRGYTF.

The genes are TRBV9 and TRBJ2-1; D could derive from TRBD1 or TRBD2 (5 bases each). This CDR3 has 15 residues. Between the trimmed V and J ends, which lost 1 base and 3 bases, there was a span of 11 bases. Looked up from germline, CDR1 is SGDLS and CDR2 is YYNGEE. The CDR3 loop reads CASSVRGDSYNEQFF. Written as DNA, the CDR3 is TGTGCCAGCAGCGTAAGGGGAGACAGCTACAATGAGCAGTTCTTC.

The rearrangement joins TRBV5-1 to TRBJ2-2; no definite D call. The CDR3 is made up of 15 amino acids. CDR1 SGHRS and CDR2 YFSETQ come from the germline V gene. Trimming removed 2 bases at V and 2 bases at J, with 10 bases between. CDR3 sequence (DNA): TGCGCCAGCAGCTTCCGAGCCAGTAACACCGGGGAGCTGTTTTTT. Protein sequence: CASSFRASNTGELFF.

In DNA, the CDR3 is TGTGCCAGCAGCTGGCAGGGGTCTGGAAACACCATATATTTT. It translates to CASSWQGSGNTIYF. The rearrangement joins TRBV5-5 to TRBJ1-3; a possible D gene is TRBD1 (6 bases). CDR1 is SGHKS, CDR2 YYEKEE, per germline (reference sequence). This CDR3 is built from 14 residues. The V end was cut by 3 bases, the J end by 1 base, with 8 bases between.

The V call is TRBV30, the J call TRBJ1-1; D is unresolved. There are 13 residues in the CDR3. Looked up from germline, CDR1 is GTSNPN and CDR2 is SVGIG (reference sequence). The V end was cut by 6 bases, the J end by 1 base, with 12 bases between. The CDR3 region is CACSPQANTEAFF. The CDR3 region has the DNA TGTGCCTGTAGTCCCCAGGCGAACACTGAAGCTTTCTTT.

The CDR3 protein is CASSSYSYNEQFF. The CDR3, as DNA: TGTGCCAGCAGTTCCTACAGCTACAATGAGCAGTTCTTC. The gene calls are TRBV28 and TRBJ2-1; D remains ambiguous. Trimming pared 4 bases from V and 3 bases from J, leaving 7 bases between. This CDR3 is 13 amino acids long. CDR1 MDHEN and CDR2 SYDVKM come from the germline V gene.

The V and J genes are TRBV5-1 and TRBJ2-7; 7 nucleotides align to TRBD1. Trimming cost V 2 bases and J 2 bases; bases outside gene matches: 7. This CDR3 has 15 amino acids. The germline V gene encodes CDR1 SGHRS and CDR2 YFSETQ. The CDR3 loop is CASSFAGTEPYEQYF. The CDR3 DNA sequence: TGCGCCAGCAGCTTTGCCGGGACAGAACCCTACGAGCAGTACTTC.

The chain has TRBV5-4 and TRBJ1-2; the match to TRBD1 covers 10 bases. Per germline, CDR1 SGHNT and CDR2 YYREEE (reference sequence). V was clipped by 4 bases and J by 6 bases; unmatched bases: 3. The CDR3 has 13 amino acids. The CDR3 DNA reads TGTGCCAGCAGCAGACAGGGGGCCCATGGCTACACCTTC. Translated: CASSRQGAHGYTF.

The chain is built from TRBV5-6 and TRBJ2-1; D not certain. The CDR3 extends over 12 amino acids. Germline assignment: CDR1 SGHDT and CDR2 YYEEEE. V shed 0 bases and J shed 9 bases, with 7 bases lying between them. The DNA of the CDR3 is TGTGCCAGCAGCTTGGCCTCTGGTGAGCAGTTCTTC. This sequence encodes CASSLASGEQFF.

This clone was seen only a few times. This chain links TRBV25-1 with TRBJ2-7, with D maybe TRBD2 (5 bases). The V gene's germline CDR1 is MGHDK and CDR2 SYGVNS. V gave up 7 bases and J gave up 0 bases, with 19 bases separating them. This CDR3 has 16 residues. The CDR3 DNA is TGTGCCAGCACCGCTCCCGGGGTCATAGGCTCCTACGAGCAGTACTTC. It specifies CASTAPGVIGSYEQYF.

The chain uses TRBV19 and TRBJ2-7; TRBD1 matches at 10 bases. This CDR3 is built from 13 residues. Germline V lookup: CDR1 LNHDA, CDR2 SQIVND (reference sequence). V lost 4 bases to trimming and J lost 4 bases; unmatched junction nucleotides: 1. DNA for the CDR3: TGTGCCAGTAGTAGACAGGGGGCTTACGAGCAGTACTTC. It encodes CASSRQGAYEQYF.

CDR3 in DNA: TGTGCCAGCAGCGTGGGGAGCCTTAGCACAGATACGCAGTATTTT. Translating gives CASSVGSLSTDTQYF. This chain joins TRBV9 and TRBJ2-3; a weak D match, TRBD2 (5 bases). Trimming took off 2 bases at V and 0 bases at J, with 10 bases between the two ends. CDR1 is SGDLS, CDR2 YYNGEE, per germline. The CDR3 is 15 amino acids.

The chain recombines TRBV5-6 with TRBJ1-3; D is perhaps TRBD1 (5 bases). CDR1 and CDR2 (germline): SGHDT, YYEEEE. The CDR3 is 17 residues long. V lost 0 bases and J lost 0, with 13 bases in between. The CDR3 DNA reads as TGTGCCAGCAGCTTGGTGGGCGGGGGAAACTCTGGAAACACCATATATTTT. This translates into CASSLVGGGNSGNTIYF.

This clone was detected only once. The chain employs TRBV6-5 and TRBJ1-2, with 11 bases aligning to TRBD1. The germline gives CDR1 MNHEY, CDR2 SVGAGI. CDR3 length: 14 amino acids. V dropped 8 bases and J dropped 7; count of bases not matched to a gene: 9. In DNA form, the CDR3 reads TGTGCCAGCGCAACCGGGACAGGGGGTGCTGGCTACACCTTC. This gives the protein CASATGTGGAGYTF.

This clone occurred once. This chain connects TRBV9 to TRBJ2-1; D not certain. The CDR3 is made up of 13 amino acids. Germline V CDR1 and CDR2: SGDLS, YYNGEE. Trimming cost V 0 bases and J 7 bases, with 8 bases left between them. The DNA for the CDR3 is TGTGCCAGCAGCGTAGTGTCGAAAAATGAGCAGTTCTTC. Translated: CASSVVSKNEQFF. Complete variable domain (other parts from reference TRBV9 and TRBJ2-1): DSGVTQTPKHLITATGQRVTLRCSPRSGDLSVYWYQQSLDQGLQFLIQYYNGEERAKGNILERFSAQQFPDLHSELNLSSLELGDSALYFCASSVVSKNEQFFGPGTRLTVL.

The CDR3 loop reads CASSARQGDIQYF. As DNA, the CDR3 is TGTGCCAGTAGTGCCAGACAGGGTGACATTCAGTACTTC. This chain connects TRBV19 to TRBJ2-4; 7 bases agree with TRBD1. Per the germline V gene, CDR1 is LNHDA and CDR2 is SQIVND (reference sequence). This CDR3 contains 13 residues. The ends lost 5 bases at V and 8 bases at J; junction bases unmatched: 6.

The CDR3 loop reads CASSFQKGFGELFF. As DNA, the CDR3 is TGTGCCAGCAGCTTCCAGAAGGGGTTCGGGGAGCTGTTTTTT. V usage is TRBV11-3 and J usage is TRBJ2-2; D might be TRBD1 (5 bases). Germline lookup yields CDR1 SGHNT and CDR2 YENEEA. The CDR3 contains 14 residues. V lost 3 bases and J lost 7, with 12 bases in between.